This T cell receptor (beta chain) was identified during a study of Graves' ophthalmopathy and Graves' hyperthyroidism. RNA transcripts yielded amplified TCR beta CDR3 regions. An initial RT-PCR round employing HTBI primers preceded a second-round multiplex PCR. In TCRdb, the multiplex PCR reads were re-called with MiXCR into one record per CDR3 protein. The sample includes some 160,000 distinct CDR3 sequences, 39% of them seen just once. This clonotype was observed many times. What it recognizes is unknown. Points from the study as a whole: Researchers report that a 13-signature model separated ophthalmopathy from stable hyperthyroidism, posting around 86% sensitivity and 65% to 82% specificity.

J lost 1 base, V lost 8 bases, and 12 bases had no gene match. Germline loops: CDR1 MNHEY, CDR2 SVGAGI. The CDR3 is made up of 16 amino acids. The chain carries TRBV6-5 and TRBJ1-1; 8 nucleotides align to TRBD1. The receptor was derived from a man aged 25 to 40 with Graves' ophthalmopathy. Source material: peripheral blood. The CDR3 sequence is CASPKEPGGRNTEAFF. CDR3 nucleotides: TGTGCCAGCCCAAAGGAACCAGGGGGCCGGAACACTGAAGCTTTCTTT.